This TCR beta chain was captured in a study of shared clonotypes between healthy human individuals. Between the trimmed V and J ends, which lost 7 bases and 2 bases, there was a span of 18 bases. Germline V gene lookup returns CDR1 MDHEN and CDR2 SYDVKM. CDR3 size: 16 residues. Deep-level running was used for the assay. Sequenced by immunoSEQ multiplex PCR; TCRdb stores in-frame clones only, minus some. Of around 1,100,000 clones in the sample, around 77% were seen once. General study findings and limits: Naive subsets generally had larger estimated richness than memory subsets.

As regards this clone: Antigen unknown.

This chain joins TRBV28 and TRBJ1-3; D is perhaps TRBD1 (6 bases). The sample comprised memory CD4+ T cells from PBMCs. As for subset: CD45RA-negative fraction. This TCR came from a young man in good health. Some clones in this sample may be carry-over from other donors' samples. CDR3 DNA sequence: TGTGCCAGCAAACCCACAGGGAATTATGCTGGAAACACCATATATTTT. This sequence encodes CASKPTGNYAGNTIYF.